This T cell receptor beta chain was identified in a study of shared clonotypes between healthy human individuals (dated by TCRdb to 2018 to 2021). Context from the whole study: A couple of women and three men aged 18 to 49 years were included in the cohort. The study deeply sequenced blood TCR repertoires of five healthy adults to estimate repertoire size and the extent of clonotype sharing between individuals. Per donor, leukapheresis produced somewhere between about 0.94 and 10 billion PBMCs. To increase sequencing depth and limit assay-specific biases, TCR repertoire library preparation and sequencing were carried out by different laboratories using diverse techniques.

What the research found in general, with its limitations: The small number of donors limited the genetic and exposure-history diversity represented. Only blood was sampled, and tissue TCR repertoires likely differ from those in blood. Pairwise subsampling led to the expectation that sequencing depth would affect the degree of clonotype sharing among donors.

The germline ends are 8 bases apart after V is trimmed by 0 bases and J by 8 bases. Including cysteine and phenylalanine, the CDR3 has 12 amino acids. This entry keeps only the CDR3 DNA: 36 bases, framed from base 1. Per the germline V gene (reference sequence), SGHNT is the CDR1 and YYREEE is the CDR2. Comment on this clone: Its antigen remains undetermined. No much larger clonotype is one base removed from it; base qualities were not supplied.

Donors were healthy HIV-negative adults with no recently reported acute infections or vaccinations. All donors were Caucasian adults living in Nashville, Tennessee, USA. For unsorted samples, approximately 89 million PBMCs were counted, and genomic DNA was extracted using the QIAamp DNA Blood Mini kit. Blood was collected by leukapheresis, and PBMCs were isolated by Ficoll-Histopaque density gradient centrifugation and then cryopreserved in liquid nitrogen vapor phase. TCR CDR3 regions were amplified from genomic DNA by multiplex PCR using the deep immunoSEQ assay. Genomic DNA extracted from each cell subset was distributed evenly over all wells of several immunoSEQ 96-well plates, and each plate served as one replicate. Each replicate PCR for unsorted PBMC received approximately 300 ng genomic DNA, equal to 30,000 to 35,000 T cell genomes. Ten immunoSEQ deep assay plates were used to sequence unsorted PBMC genomic DNA. Purified libraries were measured with a Qubit 3.0 fluorometer, size-checked on a Bioanalyzer 2100, and measured again with the KAPA Library Quantification kit. Every immunoSEQ 96-well plate was sequenced on a dedicated single-read 150-cycle Illumina NextSeq 550 flow cell. The authors' pipeline ran thus. The immunoSEQ output contained only junctional sequences without quality scores, so filtering could not match that applied to full-length reads. Sequences were annotated with PyIR, a Python wrapper for IgBLAST v1.9, using IMGT germline references to assign V/J genes and CDR3. Reads with weak V/J assignments (E-value above 1e-6), missing CDR3, stop codons, out-of-frame junctions, or ambiguous translated residues were removed. A V3J clonotype was defined by an identical inferred V gene, J gene, and CDR3 amino acid sequence. To compute the percentage overlap between repertoires, the number of shared unique clonotypes was divided by the size of the smaller repertoire. RTK rarefaction, the Chao1 estimator, and Recon v2.1 estimates of unobserved clonotypes were used to assess repertoire richness. This immuneACCESS table, as held by TCRdb, lists in-frame sequences with V and J called but not all clones. Of the missing ones, under half trace to an unresolved V gene in checked studies; the others have no known cause. V, J and clone size are those of that table, while D and trimming were read from the DNA. Across this sample there are approximately 470,000 clones, with about 85% seen only once. The ten largest account for roughly an eighth of the sample.

This clonotype was obtained from a middle-aged woman in good health. Some clones in this sample may be carry-over from other donors' samples. The sequenced sample consisted of PBMCs. The V gene is TRBV5-4 and the J gene is TRBJ1-2, with TRBD1 perhaps the D gene, on 5 matching bases. CDR3 protein: CASSLVGDGYTF. The DNA is as follows: TGTGCCAGCAGCTTGGTGGGGGACGGCTACACCTTC.